Each of the 8 T cell receptor beta chains below was sequenced from the same sample in a study of T cell changes during pregnancy in multiple sclerosis. Libraries were prepared by immunoSEQ multiplex PCR; TCRdb keeps only in-frame clonotypes and omits some of them. The sample contains approximately 100,000 clones, about 94% of which appear only once. The source material was peripheral blood, sampled in the third trimester of pregnancy. These receptors came from a female donor with multiple sclerosis, enrolled in a pregnancy study.

This chain connects TRBV6-5 to TRBJ2-7; TRBD1 matches at 11 bases. The CDR3 covers 15 residues. The ends lost 4 bases at V and 8 bases at J; junction bases unmatched: 10. Germline CDR1 MNHEY, CDR2 SVGAGI. The CDR3 coding sequence is TGTGCCAGCAGTTCCCGGGACAGGGGGGGCTTTCAGCAGTACTTC. Protein product: CASSSRDRGGFQQYF.

The chain joins TRBV4-1 to TRBJ1-5; maybe TRBD1 (6 bases). CDR1 and CDR2 (germline): MGHRA, YSYEKL. This CDR3 has 15 residues. V was cut by 3 bases and J by 5 bases, with 14 bases left in between. Written as DNA, the CDR3 is TGCGCCAGCAGCCACCCTGGGGGCGCGGATCAGCCCCAGCATTTT. It codes for CASSHPGGADQPQHF.

The rearrangement joins TRBV19 to TRBJ1-1, with 7 bases fitting TRBD1. V shed 5 bases, J shed 6 bases, and the junction held 6 bases outside the gene matches. The CDR3 is made up of 13 amino acids. The germline V gene encodes CDR1 LNHDA and CDR2 SQIVND (reference sequence). CDR3: CASSPVQGPEAFF. In DNA, the CDR3 is TGTGCCAGTAGTCCTGTACAGGGGCCTGAAGCTTTCTTT.

This chain links TRBV27 with TRBJ1-1, with 8 bases aligning to TRBD1. The germline gives CDR1 MNHEY, CDR2 SMNVEV (reference sequence). J gave up 0 bases and V 0 bases, and 6 bases lay outside the gene matches. The CDR3 has 17 amino acids. The CDR3 here is CASSLSRTGLMNTEAFF. For the CDR3, the DNA is TGTGCCAGCAGTTTATCTAGGACAGGGCTCATGAACACTGAAGCTTTCTTT.

This clone showed up just once. This chain links TRBV6-5 with TRBJ2-7, with 7 bases matching TRBD1. CDR3 size: 12 residues. V was pared by 5 bases and J by 3 bases, with 1 base of the junction left unmatched. CDR1 MNHEY and CDR2 SVGAGI come from the germline V gene. In DNA, the CDR3 is TGTGCCAGCAGTAGGACAGGCTACGAGCAGTACTTC. Translating it yields CASSRTGYEQYF.

V usage is TRBV18 and J usage is TRBJ1-5; D gene uncertain. The CDR3 is 13 amino acids. V lost 4 bases, J lost 3 bases, and 7 bases lay in between. Germline V gives CDR1 KGHSH, CDR2 LQKENI. This chain's CDR3 is CASSQGDNQPQHF. The CDR3 nucleotides read TGTGCCAGCTCACAGGGAGACAATCAGCCCCAGCATTTT.

A single count supports this clone. The chain couples TRBV19 to TRBJ1-2; TRBD1 matches at 9 bases. The CDR3 consists of 15 residues. Germline V gives CDR1 LNHDA, CDR2 SQIVND (reference sequence). V lost 5 bases to trimming and J lost 4 bases; unmatched junction nucleotides: 8. The CDR3 nucleotides read TGTGCCAGTAGTCCGCGACAGGGGGAGGGCTATGGCTACACCTTC. This codes for CASSPRQGEGYGYTF.

This clone was counted once. Relative to the germline gene, one junction end is altered; a read error may explain this. The chain combines TRBV7-7 with TRBJ2-1, with TRBD1 matching over 7 bases. The CDR3 sequence is 15 residues long. CDR1 and CDR2 (germline): SSHAT, FNYEAQ (reference sequence). CDR3 nucleotides: TGTGCTAGCATCCAAAGGGGGCAGGGACCATCCAAGCAGTTCTTC. It yields the protein CASIQRGQGPSKQFF.